The T cell receptor (beta chain) under discussion was sequenced for a study of technical replicates of blood from four donors. Data came from immunoSEQ multiplex PCR; TCRdb stores just in-frame clones and leaves some out. The table includes just over 15,000 clones, 75% to 90% detected once. CDR3 length: 13 residues. Trimming cost V 4 bases and J 7 bases, with 13 bases left between them. Germline V gives CDR1 LGHNA, CDR2 YNFKEQ. The chain has TRBV4-2 and TRBJ1-1; TRBD1 might be the D (6 bases). The sample comprised PBMCs. This clonotype was obtained from a human donor in good health. The CDR3 DNA reads TGTGCCAGCAGCCTTACAGCAGGGGATGAAGCTTTCTTT. Its translation is CASSLTAGDEAFF.